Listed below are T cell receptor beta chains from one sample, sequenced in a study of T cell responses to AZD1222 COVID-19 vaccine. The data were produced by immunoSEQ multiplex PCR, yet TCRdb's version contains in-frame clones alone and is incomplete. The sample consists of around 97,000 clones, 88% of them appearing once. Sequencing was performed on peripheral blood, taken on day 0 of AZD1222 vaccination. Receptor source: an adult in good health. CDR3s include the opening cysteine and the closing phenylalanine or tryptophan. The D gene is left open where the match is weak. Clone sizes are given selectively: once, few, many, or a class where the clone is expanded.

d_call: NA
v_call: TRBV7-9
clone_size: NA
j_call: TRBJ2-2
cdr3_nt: TGTGCCAGCAGCTCTAGGGGGAGCGGGGAGCTGTTTTTT
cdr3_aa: CASSSRGSGELFF

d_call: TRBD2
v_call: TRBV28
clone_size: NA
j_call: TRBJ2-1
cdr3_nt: TGTGCCAGTTACAGCGGGATGAGCTCCTACAATGAGCAGTTCTTC
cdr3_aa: CASYSGMSSYNEQFF

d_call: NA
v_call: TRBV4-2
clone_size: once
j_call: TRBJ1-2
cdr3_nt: TGTGCCAGCAGCCAAGACGTAGTGGCTGGGGGAAATGGCTACACCTTC
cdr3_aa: CASSQDVVAGGNGYTF

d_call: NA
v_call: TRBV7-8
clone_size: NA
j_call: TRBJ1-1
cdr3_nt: TGTGCCAGCAGCTTAGGGGGGTTATCGCCCACTGAAGCTTTCTTT
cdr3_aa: CASSLGGLSPTEAFF

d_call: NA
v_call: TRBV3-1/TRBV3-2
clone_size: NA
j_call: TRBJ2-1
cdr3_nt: TGTGCCAGCAGCTTTCGTCGTCTCAATGAGCAGTTCTTC
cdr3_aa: CASSFRRLNEQFF

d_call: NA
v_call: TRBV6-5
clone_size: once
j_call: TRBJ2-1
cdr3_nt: TGTGCCACCACTAATACCGGGACTTTCAATGAGCAGTTCTTC
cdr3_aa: CATTNTGTFNEQFF

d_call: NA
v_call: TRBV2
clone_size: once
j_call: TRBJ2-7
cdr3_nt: TGTGCCAGCAGAGCAGGGGCCTCCTACGAGCAGTACTTC
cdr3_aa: CASRAGASYEQYF

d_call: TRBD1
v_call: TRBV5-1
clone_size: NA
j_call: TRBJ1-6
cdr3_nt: TGCGCCAGCAGCCTCCGACAGGGAGGGAATTCACCCCTCCACTTT
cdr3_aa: CASSLRQGGNSPLHF

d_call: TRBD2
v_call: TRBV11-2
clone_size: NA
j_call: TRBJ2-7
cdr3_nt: TGTGCCAGCAGCTTTTCCGCTAGCGGGGGCTACGAGCAGTACTTC
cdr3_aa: CASSFSASGGYEQYF

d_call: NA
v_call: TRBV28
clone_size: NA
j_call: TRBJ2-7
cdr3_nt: TGTGCCAGCAGTTCGCCCTCCTACGAGCAGTACTTC
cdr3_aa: CASSSPSYEQYF

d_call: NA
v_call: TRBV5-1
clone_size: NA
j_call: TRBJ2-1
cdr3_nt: TGCGCCAGCAGCTTGTGGGCCAGGGAGTCGTACAATGAGCAGTTCTTC
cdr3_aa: CASSLWARESYNEQFF

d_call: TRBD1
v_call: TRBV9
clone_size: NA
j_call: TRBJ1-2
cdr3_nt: TGTGCCAGCAGCCCAGGCGAGGGGGCTTGGTATGGCTACACCTTC
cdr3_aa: CASSPGEGAWYGYTF

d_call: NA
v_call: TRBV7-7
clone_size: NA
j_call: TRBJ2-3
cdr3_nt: TGTGCTAGCAGCTTAAGGGACTCCCCGAACGCGCAGTATTTT
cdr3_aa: CASSLRDSPNAQYF

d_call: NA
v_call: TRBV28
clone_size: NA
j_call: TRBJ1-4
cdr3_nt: TGTGCCAGCAGAGAACAGGGAGGGAATGAAAAACTGTTTTTT
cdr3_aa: CASREQGGNEKLFF

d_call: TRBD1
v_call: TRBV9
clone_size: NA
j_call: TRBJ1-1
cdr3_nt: TGTGCCAGCAGCGTGTCGGGACAGGGGTTACCTGAAGCTTTCTTT
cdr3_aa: CASSVSGQGLPEAFF

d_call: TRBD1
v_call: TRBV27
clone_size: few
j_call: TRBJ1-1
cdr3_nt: TGTGCCAGCAGTACAGGGGCCCTGAACACTGAAGCTTTCTTT
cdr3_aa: CASSTGALNTEAFF

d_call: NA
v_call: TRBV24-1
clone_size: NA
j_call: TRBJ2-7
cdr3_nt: TGTGCCACCAGTGATTCGGCGGACCCAGCCTACGAGCAGTACTTC
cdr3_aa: CATSDSADPAYEQYF

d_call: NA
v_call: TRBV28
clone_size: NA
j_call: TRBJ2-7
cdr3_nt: TGTGCCAGCAGCTACGGACGGAAGAGGAGCTCCTACGAGCAGTACTTC
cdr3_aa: CASSYGRKRSSYEQYF

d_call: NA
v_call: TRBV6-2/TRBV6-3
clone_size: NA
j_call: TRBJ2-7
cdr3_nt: TGTGCCAGCAGTCGCCCTCCCACCTACGAGCAGTACTTC
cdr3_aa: CASSRPPTYEQYF

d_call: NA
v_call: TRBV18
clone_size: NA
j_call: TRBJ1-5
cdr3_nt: TGTGCCAGCTCACCACCTGAGGGTCAGCCCCAGCATTTT
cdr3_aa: CASSPPEGQPQHF

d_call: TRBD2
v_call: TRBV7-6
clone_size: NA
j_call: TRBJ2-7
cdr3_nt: TGTGCCAGCAGCTTGGCGGGGGGGAGTCAGGGGACCTACGAGCAGTACTTC
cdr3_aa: CASSLAGGSQGTYEQYF

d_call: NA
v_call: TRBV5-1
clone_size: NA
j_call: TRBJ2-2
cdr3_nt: TGCGCCAGCAGCTTCTTTAGCCGGGGAAACACCGGGGAGCTGTTTTTT
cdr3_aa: CASSFFSRGNTGELFF

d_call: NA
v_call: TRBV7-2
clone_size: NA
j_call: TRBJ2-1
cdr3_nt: TGTGCCAGCAGCCCTAGGGCCTACAATGAGCAGTTCTTC
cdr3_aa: CASSPRAYNEQFF

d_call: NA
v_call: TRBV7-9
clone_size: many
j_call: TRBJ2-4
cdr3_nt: TGTGCCAGCAGCTTAGGGGCAGGCACGGCCAAAAACATTCAGTACTTC
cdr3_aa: CASSLGAGTAKNIQYF

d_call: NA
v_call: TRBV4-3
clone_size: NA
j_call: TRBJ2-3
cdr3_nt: TGCGCCAGCAGCCAAGCTTCCGCGCCCGAAGGTTCAGATACGCAGTATTTT
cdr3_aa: CASSQASAPEGSDTQYF

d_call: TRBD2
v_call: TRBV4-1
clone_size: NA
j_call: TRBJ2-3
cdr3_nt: TGCGCCAGCAGCCAAGATTCTGTGACTAGCGGGAGAACAGATACGCAGTATTTT
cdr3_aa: CASSQDSVTSGRTDTQYF

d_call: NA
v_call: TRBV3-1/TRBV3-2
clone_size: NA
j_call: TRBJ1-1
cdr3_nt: TGTGCCAGCAGCCAAATCGGTTGGCCAGGGTTGGTATGGAAAAAAGCTTTCTTT
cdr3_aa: CASSQIGWPGLVWKKAFF